This T cell receptor beta chain appears in the sequencing data of a study of response to subunit inactivated influenza vaccine. Points from the study as a whole: A suggestion made by the authors is that each seasonal influenza vaccination recruits few new T cells.

The CDR3 extends over 13 amino acids. Germline V gives CDR1 ENHRY, CDR2 SYGVKD. J gave up 1 base and V 11 bases, and 5 bases lay outside the gene matches. TCRdb itself ran the RT-PCR reads through MiXCR, one entry per CDR3 protein. Of about 520,000 distinct CDR3 sequences in the sample, 9.5% to 12% were seen once. This clonotype was counted many times. As yet, its antigen is unknown. The chain uses TRBV10-3 and TRBJ2-3; 8 bases are shared with TRBD1. The sample in question was PBMCs from blood, obtained about 40 days after vaccination. The source is a man aged 45-65 years who received an inactivated influenza vaccine. CDR3 amino acids: CAGGGQGTDTQYF. Here the CDR3 DNA reads TGTGCCGGAGGGGGACAGGGCACAGATACGCAGTATTTT.